These 22 T cell receptor beta chains originate from one sample sequenced in a study of T-cell reconstitution after alpha-beta-depleted transplantation in children. Unique molecular identifiers featured in how the TCRbeta library was prepared. One entry per CDR3 protein results from TCRdb running MiXCR on the PCR reads. This sample yields about 500,000 distinct CDR3 sequences, of which approximately 29% are seen a single time; 2% to 3% belongs to the top ten. The specimen comprised PBMCs from the stem cell graft donor, sampled from the stem cell graft. The receptors were gathered from a human donor who donated a stem cell graft to a child with aplastic anemia.

This clonotype was found a few times. This rearrangement joins TRBV6-5 to TRBJ1-1, with 7 nucleotides matching TRBD1. The CDR3 totals 16 residues. The germline CDR1 and CDR2 sequences are MNHEY and SVGAGI. Trimming removed 0 bases from V and 3 bases from J; junction bases left unmatched: 7. CDR3 bases: TGTGCCAGCAGTTACTCGAAAAGGGGGCGGCACACTGAAGCTTTCTTT. Translating gives CASSYSKRGRHTEAFF.

The rearrangement joins TRBV7-2 to TRBJ2-3, with 10 bases lining up with TRBD2. J gave up 4 bases and V 5 bases, and 9 bases lay outside the gene matches. The CDR3 is 16 residues long. Germline V lookup: CDR1 SGHTA, CDR2 FQGNSA. For the CDR3, the DNA is TGTGCCAGCAGCGCTTTTGCTAGCGGGAGCGCAGATACGCAGTATTTT. This sequence encodes CASSAFASGSADTQYF.

This chain uses TRBV12-3 or TRBV12-4 with TRBJ2-1; 9 bases fit TRBD2. This CDR3 spans 16 amino acids. V lost 6 bases to trimming and J lost 1 base; unmatched junction nucleotides: 7. CDR3 nucleotide sequence: TGTGCCAGCAGCCTGGGACTAGCCGAATCCTACAATGAGCAGTTCTTC. As protein: CASSLGLAESYNEQFF.

This chain uses TRBV9 with TRBJ1-1, with 8 bases that match TRBD1. CDR1 is SGDLS and CDR2 is YYNGEE in the germline V gene. The CDR3 contains 15 residues. V lost 4 bases to trimming and J lost 1 base; unmatched junction nucleotides: 6. CDR3 DNA: TGTGCCAGCAGCCCCTGGGACAGGAGGAACACTGAAGCTTTCTTT. Protein product: CASSPWDRRNTEAFF.

The chain combines TRBV3-1 with TRBJ2-5, with 8 bases fitting TRBD2. Trimming cost V 0 bases and J 1 base; bases outside gene matches: 1. The CDR3 is made up of 15 amino acids. Germline lookup yields CDR1 LGHDT and CDR2 YNNKEL (reference sequence). The CDR3 loop reads CASSQEREAQETQYF. CDR3 DNA: TGTGCCAGCAGCCAAGAGCGGGAGGCCCAAGAGACCCAGTACTTC.

V and J are TRBV27 and TRBJ2-7; the D gene is possibly TRBD2 (6 bases). Trimming pared 7 bases from V and 3 bases from J, leaving 19 bases between. The length of the CDR3 is 15 residues. Germline V gives CDR1 MNHEY, CDR2 SMNVEV (reference sequence). In DNA form, the CDR3 reads TGTGCCAGCAAACGACTCCGGGGGACCGACTACGAGCAGTACTTC. As protein: CASKRLRGTDYEQYF.

This clonotype appeared a few times. The chain combines TRBV5-6 with TRBJ2-7, with a tentative D call TRBD1 (6 bases). V lost 0 bases to trimming and J lost 7 bases, with 17 bases between them. There are 15 residues in the CDR3. Germline CDR1 SGHDT, CDR2 YYEEEE. The CDR3 sequence: CASSLVAARGREQYF. DNA for the CDR3: TGTGCCAGCAGCTTGGTAGCAGCCAGGGGAAGGGAGCAGTACTTC.

The rearrangement joins TRBV9 to TRBJ2-1, with D hard to call. Germline V CDR1 and CDR2: SGDLS, YYNGEE. Between the trimmed V and J ends, which lost 0 bases and 0 bases, there was a span of 10 bases. The CDR3 covers 16 residues. CDR3 in amino acids: CASSVASRSSYNEQFF. In DNA, the CDR3 is TGTGCCAGCAGCGTAGCCAGCCGGAGCTCCTACAATGAGCAGTTCTTC.

The chain links TRBV14 to TRBJ1-6, with 8 positions matching TRBD1. J was trimmed by 7 bases and V by 3 bases; bases with no gene match: 8. CDR3 size: 16 residues. The V gene's germline CDR1 is SGHDN and CDR2 FVKESK. The CDR3 region is CASSQLGTGRNSPLHF. Here the CDR3 DNA reads TGTGCCAGCAGCCAGCTGGGGACAGGCCGAAATTCACCCCTCCACTTT.

The V gene is TRBV4-2, the J gene TRBJ2-7; 16 nucleotides line up with TRBD2. This CDR3 comprises 22 residues. The germline V gene encodes CDR1 LGHNA and CDR2 YNFKEQ. V lost 4 bases, J lost 3 bases, and 21 bases stayed unmatched. CDR3 in amino acids: CASSLNRPGGLAGGPLYYEQYF. CDR3 DNA sequence: TGTGCCAGCAGCCTAAACCGCCCAGGGGGACTAGCGGGAGGGCCATTGTACTACGAGCAGTACTTC.

This sequence joins TRBV5-1 and TRBJ2-1; 7 positions agree with TRBD2. The CDR3 is 16 residues long. Germline V CDR1 and CDR2: SGHRS, YFSETQ. Trimming cost V 4 bases and J 3 bases; bases outside gene matches: 10. As DNA, the CDR3 is TGCGCCAGCAGCCCCACAAGGGAGGGAATCTACAATGAGCAGTTCTTC. Protein product: CASSPTREGIYNEQFF.

This clonotype turned up a few times. CDR3 loop: CASSPPRSSSYNEQFF. The CDR3, as DNA: TGTGCCAGCTCACCACCGCGATCAAGCTCCTACAATGAGCAGTTCTTC. V and J are TRBV18 and TRBJ2-1; D remains ambiguous. Trimming took 0 bases from V and 0 from J, leaving 9 bases between them. The germline V gene encodes CDR1 KGHSH and CDR2 LQKENI. This CDR3 is built from 16 residues.

This chain uses TRBV28 with TRBJ2-5; weak D call: TRBD1 (6 bases). The germline CDR1 and CDR2 sequences are MDHEN and SYDVKM. V was clipped by 5 bases and J by 1 base, with 17 bases between them. This CDR3 is 16 amino acids long. CDR3 sequence reads: CASSPHWTESQETQYF. The DNA of the CDR3 is TGTGCCAGCAGTCCGCACTGGACAGAATCCCAAGAGACCCAGTACTTC.

J is TRBJ2-1 and V is TRBV9; unclear D gene. This CDR3 region has 17 residues. The V end lost 0 bases, the J end lost 3 bases, and 16 bases lay between the germline ends. In germline, CDR1 is SGDLS, CDR2 YYNGEE. CDR3 DNA sequence: TGTGCCAGCAGCGTAGCAGCCGAATCCCAATACTACAATGAGCAGTTCTTC. Residues: CASSVAAESQYYNEQFF.

This clonotype turned up a few times. The chain carries TRBV30 and TRBJ1-2; TRBD1 aligns across 8 bases. The germline CDR1 and CDR2 sequences are GTSNPN and SVGIG (reference sequence). The CDR3 length is 14 residues. J gave up 7 bases and V 4 bases, and 11 bases lay outside the gene matches. CDR3 sequence reads: CAWILYQGAGGYTF. For the CDR3, the DNA is TGTGCCTGGATATTATATCAGGGGGCGGGTGGCTACACCTTC.

This chain connects TRBV6-2 or TRBV6-3 to TRBJ2-1; TRBD1 agrees at 8 bases. The CDR3 sequence is 14 residues long. Germline trimming cut 6 bases from V and 7 bases from J; bases unmatched to any gene: 8. The germline V gene encodes CDR1 MNHEY and CDR2 SVGEGT. The CDR3 nucleotides read TGTGCCAGCAGGTCAGGGGGCATTACGAATGAGCAGTTCTTC. Its protein product is CASRSGGITNEQFF.

This clonotype was recorded a few times. The V and J genes are TRBV12-3 or TRBV12-4 and TRBJ2-1; D may match TRBD1 or TRBD2 (5 bases each). Trimming left V 6 bases short and J 6 bases short, with 12 bases between. CDR3 length: 13 residues. The CDR3 nucleotides are TGTGCCAGCAGCGGGACCTTCTTCAATGAGCAGTTCTTC. Translated, it gives CASSGTFFNEQFF.

The rearrangement joins TRBV11-2 to TRBJ2-1; 13 bases align to TRBD2. V lost 5 bases and J lost 7; bases outside the gene matches: 8. CDR3 length: 16 residues. Germline assignment: CDR1 SGHAT and CDR2 FQNNGV. This CDR3 reads CASSDGLAGVRNEQFF. The CDR3 coding sequence is TGTGCCAGCAGCGACGGACTAGCGGGAGTACGGAATGAGCAGTTCTTC.

CDR3 nucleotide sequence: TGTGCCATCCGGGGAATGTCGGGCTATGGCTACACCTTC. It codes for CAIRGMSGYGYTF. The V gene is TRBV10-3, the J gene TRBJ1-2; the D is unclear. CDR1 is ENHRY, CDR2 SYGVKD, per germline. V was clipped by 8 bases and J by 4 bases, with 14 bases between them. The CDR3 runs 13 residues.

This chain links TRBV12-3 or TRBV12-4 with TRBJ1-3; D is undetermined. The CDR3 runs 12 residues. Trimming pared 1 base from V and 9 bases from J, leaving 7 bases between. Here the CDR3 DNA reads TGTGCCAGCAGTTTAGTAGGGTTCACCATATATTTT. Protein product: CASSLVGFTIYF.

This clonotype was picked up a small number of times. This chain connects TRBV20-1 to TRBJ1-4; 7 nucleotides align to TRBD1. The CDR3 sequence is 16 residues long. With 5 bases clipped from V and 8 bases from J, the junction kept 17 bases outside the gene matches. Germline assignment: CDR1 DFQATT and CDR2 SNEGSKA (reference sequence). DNA of the CDR3: TGCAGTGCTTACCAACCCAGACAGGGTATGGGGGAAAAACTGTTTTTT. It translates to CSAYQPRQGMGEKLFF.

The chain recombines TRBV30 with TRBJ1-1, with D unresolved. This CDR3 has 13 residues. Between the trimmed V and J ends, which lost 0 bases and 5 bases, there was a span of 10 bases. Per germline, CDR1 GTSNPN and CDR2 SVGIG (reference sequence). In DNA, the CDR3 is TGTGCCTGGAGTGTTGGGTTTGGGACTGAAGCTTTCTTT. Translating it yields CAWSVGFGTEAFF.